These 5 T cell receptor beta chains came from one sample sequenced in a study of cytomegalovirus exposure and HLA in healthy donors. 60 Vbeta and 13 Jbeta primers were used in PCR. The repertoire was sequenced with immunoSEQ multiplex PCR; TCRdb's copy has only in-frame clones and lacks some. This sample's clone table lists 70,000 to 85,000 clones. Material: PBMCs. The receptor set was obtained from a female donor in good health and CMV-seropositive.

The chain is built from TRBV2 and TRBJ2-2; 8 nucleotides align to TRBD1. This CDR3 is built from 15 residues. The germline V gene has CDR1 SNHLY and CDR2 FYNNEI. The V and J ends lost 5 bases and 5 bases, in that order; junction bases with no gene match: 7. CDR3: CASSKNDRGTGELFF. CDR3 nucleotide sequence: TGTGCCAGCAGTAAGAACGACAGGGGAACCGGGGAGCTGTTTTTT.

V is TRBV15 and J is TRBJ2-2; 7 nucleotides align to TRBD2. The CDR3 spans 16 residues. Germline V gene sequence: CDR1 LNHNV, CDR2 YYDKDF (reference sequence). V shed 1 base, J shed 0 bases, and the junction held 2 bases outside the gene matches. The CDR3 nucleotides read TGTGCCACCAGCAGAGGAAGCGGGACGAACACCGGGGAGCTGTTTTTT. This sequence encodes CATSRGSGTNTGELFF.

The chain has TRBV13 and TRBJ2-7; TRBD2 aligns across 13 bases. CDR1 is PRHDT, CDR2 FYEKMQ, per germline (reference sequence). V was clipped by 5 bases and J by 7 bases; unmatched bases: 8. The CDR3 is made up of 15 amino acids. The CDR3 DNA is TGTGCCAGCAGCAGGGGACTAGCGGGGTCGAGGGAGCAGTACTTC. Translation: CASSRGLAGSREQYF.

The chain joins TRBV7-9 to TRBJ2-6; D unclear. Trimming shortened V by 1 base and J by 0 bases, and 7 bases separated the two germline ends. Germline CDR1 reads SEHNR; CDR2 reads FQNEAQ (reference sequence). This CDR3 spans 16 amino acids. DNA of the CDR3: TGTGCCAGCAGCTTAGGGTCAGGCTCTGGGGCCAACGTCCTGACTTTC. It is translated as CASSLGSGSGANVLTF.

The V and J genes are TRBV29-1 and TRBJ2-3; D not resolved. Germline V gene lookup returns CDR1 SQVTM and CDR2 ANQGSEA. The CDR3 loop spans 13 amino acids. V was cut by 7 bases and J by 2 bases, with 13 bases left in between. The CDR3: CSGALEPTDTQYF. CDR3 in DNA: TGCAGCGGTGCGTTAGAACCCACAGATACGCAGTATTTT.